The present T cell receptor beta chain was sequenced within a study of blood T cell repertoires in COVID-19. Study details: Whether acute or convalescent, the COVID-19 samples came from the United States, Italy and Spain.

Original data processing: From reference gene primer amplification, estimates of nucleated cell counts were derived. Here immunoSEQ multiplex PCR was the method, and the copy in TCRdb shows in-frame clones only, minus some. V and J calls and clone size follow that table, whereas D and trimming were derived from the DNA. The data contain 150,000 to 200,000 clones, 85% to 90% of them singletons. This clone has just one count. The source material was peripheral blood. The clonotype comes from a man aged 70-80 years with active or convalescent COVID-19.

CDR3 DNA: TGTGCCACCAGCAGAGGTGGAACTAGCGGCTACAATGAGCAGTTCTTC. Its protein is CATSRGGTSGYNEQFF. This chain uses TRBV15 with TRBJ2-1; 8 nucleotides match TRBD2. Germline V CDR1 and CDR2: LNHNV, YYDKDF (reference sequence). V was clipped by 1 base and J by 3 bases; unmatched bases: 5. The CDR3 has 16 amino acids.